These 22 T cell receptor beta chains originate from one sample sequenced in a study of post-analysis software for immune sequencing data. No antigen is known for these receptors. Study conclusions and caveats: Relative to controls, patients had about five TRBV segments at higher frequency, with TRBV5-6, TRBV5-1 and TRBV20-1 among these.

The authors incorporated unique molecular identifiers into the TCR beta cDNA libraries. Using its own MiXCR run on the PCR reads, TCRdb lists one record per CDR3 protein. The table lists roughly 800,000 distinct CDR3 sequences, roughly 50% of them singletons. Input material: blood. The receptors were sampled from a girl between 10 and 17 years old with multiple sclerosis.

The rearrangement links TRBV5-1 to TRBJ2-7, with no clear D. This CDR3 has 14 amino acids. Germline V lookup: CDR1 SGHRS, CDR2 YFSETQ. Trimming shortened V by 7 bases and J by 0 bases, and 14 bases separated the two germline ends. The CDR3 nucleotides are TGCGCCAGCTCCGAACAGCCGAGCTCCTACGAGCAGTACTTC. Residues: CASSEQPSSYEQYF. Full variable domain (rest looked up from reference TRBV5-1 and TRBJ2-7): KAGVTQTPRYLIKTRGQQVTLSCSPISGHRSVSWYQQTPGQGLQFLFEYFSETQRNKGNFPGRFSGRQFSNSRSEMNVSTLELGDSALYLCASSEQPSSYEQYFGPGTRLTVT.

The CDR3 here is CASSTPRDPPYEQYF. The CDR3 nucleotides read TGTGCCAGCAGCACCCCCCGGGACCCACCCTACGAGCAGTACTTC. The V gene is TRBV21-1, the J gene TRBJ2-7; the listed D gene, TRBD1, was not tested against the DNA. TRBV21-1 represents a pseudogene. This CDR3 is 15 amino acids long.

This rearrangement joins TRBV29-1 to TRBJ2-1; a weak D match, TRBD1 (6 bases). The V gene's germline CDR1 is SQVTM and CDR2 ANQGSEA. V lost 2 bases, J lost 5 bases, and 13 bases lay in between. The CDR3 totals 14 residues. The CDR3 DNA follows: TGCAGCGTTGAATCCTACAGGGTCCACAATGAGCAGTTCTTC. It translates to CSVESYRVHNEQFF.

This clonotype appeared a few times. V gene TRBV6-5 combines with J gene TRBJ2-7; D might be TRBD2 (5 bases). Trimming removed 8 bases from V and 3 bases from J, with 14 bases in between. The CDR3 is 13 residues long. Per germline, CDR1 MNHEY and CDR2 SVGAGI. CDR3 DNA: TGTGCCAGCTCATATCGTGAGGGCTACGAGCAGTACTTC. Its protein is CASSYREGYEQYF.

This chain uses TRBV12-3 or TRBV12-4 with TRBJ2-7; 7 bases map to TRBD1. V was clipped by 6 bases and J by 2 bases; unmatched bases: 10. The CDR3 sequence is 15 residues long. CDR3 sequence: CASSSTGQHTYEQYF. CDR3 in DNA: TGTGCCAGCAGCTCGACAGGGCAACACACCTACGAGCAGTACTTC.

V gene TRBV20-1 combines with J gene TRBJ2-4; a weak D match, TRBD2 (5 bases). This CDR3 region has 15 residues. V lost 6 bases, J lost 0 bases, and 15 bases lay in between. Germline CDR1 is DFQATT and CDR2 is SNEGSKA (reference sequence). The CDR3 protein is CSARTGSLAKNIQYF. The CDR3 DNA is TGCAGTGCCCGGACGGGGTCACTAGCCAAAAACATTCAGTACTTC.

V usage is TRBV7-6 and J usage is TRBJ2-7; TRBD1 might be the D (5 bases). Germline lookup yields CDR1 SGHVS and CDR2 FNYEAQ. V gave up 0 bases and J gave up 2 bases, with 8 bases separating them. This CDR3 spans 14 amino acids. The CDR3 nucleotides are TGTGCCAGCAGCTTAGCGACAGAGACCTACGAGCAGTACTTC. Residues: CASSLATETYEQYF. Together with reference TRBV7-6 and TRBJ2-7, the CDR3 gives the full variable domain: GAGVSQSPRYKVTKRGQDVALRCDPISGHVSLYWYRQALGQGPEFLTYFNYEAQQDKSGLPNDRFSAERPEGSISTLTIQRTEQRDSAMYRCASSLATETYEQYFGPGTRLTVT.

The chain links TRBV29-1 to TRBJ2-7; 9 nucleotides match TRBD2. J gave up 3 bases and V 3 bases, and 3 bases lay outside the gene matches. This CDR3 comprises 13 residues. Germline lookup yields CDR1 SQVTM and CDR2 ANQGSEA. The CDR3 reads CSVELAGNYEQYF. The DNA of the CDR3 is TGCAGCGTTGAGCTAGCGGGGAACTACGAGCAGTACTTC.

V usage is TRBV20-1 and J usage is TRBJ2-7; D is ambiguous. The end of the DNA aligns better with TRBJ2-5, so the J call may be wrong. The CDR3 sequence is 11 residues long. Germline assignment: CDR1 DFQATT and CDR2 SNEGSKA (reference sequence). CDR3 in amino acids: CSAATLETQYF. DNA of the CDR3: TGCAGTGCCGCCACCCTAGAGACCCAGTACTTC.

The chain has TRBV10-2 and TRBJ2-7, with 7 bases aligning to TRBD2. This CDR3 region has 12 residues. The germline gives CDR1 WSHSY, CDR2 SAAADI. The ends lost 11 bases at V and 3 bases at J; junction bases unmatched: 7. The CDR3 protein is CAVDSGNYEQYF. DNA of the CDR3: TGCGCCGTCGACAGCGGGAACTACGAGCAGTACTTC.

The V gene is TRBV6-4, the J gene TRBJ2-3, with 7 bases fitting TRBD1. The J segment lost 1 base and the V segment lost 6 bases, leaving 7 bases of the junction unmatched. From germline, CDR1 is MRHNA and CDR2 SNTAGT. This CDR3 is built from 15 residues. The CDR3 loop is CASSPTGFGTDTQYF. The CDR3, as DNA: TGTGCCAGCAGCCCGACAGGGTTTGGCACAGATACGCAGTATTTT.

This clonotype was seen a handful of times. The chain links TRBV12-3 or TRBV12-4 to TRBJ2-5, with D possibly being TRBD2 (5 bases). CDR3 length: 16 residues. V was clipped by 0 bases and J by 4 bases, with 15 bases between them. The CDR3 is CASSLAGRLKAETQYF. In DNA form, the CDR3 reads TGTGCCAGCAGTTTAGCGGGCCGACTAAAGGCAGAGACCCAGTACTTC.

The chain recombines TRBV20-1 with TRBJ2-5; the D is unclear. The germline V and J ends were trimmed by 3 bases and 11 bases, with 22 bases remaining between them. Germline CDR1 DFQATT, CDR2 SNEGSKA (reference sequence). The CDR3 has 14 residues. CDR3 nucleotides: TGCAGTGCTAGTGGGTGGCAGAAATTCAATGAGCAGTACTTC. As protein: CSASGWQKFNEQYF.

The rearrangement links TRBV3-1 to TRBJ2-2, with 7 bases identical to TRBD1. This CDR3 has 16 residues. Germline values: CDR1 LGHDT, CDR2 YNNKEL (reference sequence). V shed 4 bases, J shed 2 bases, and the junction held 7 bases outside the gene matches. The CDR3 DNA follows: TGTGCCAGCAGCCCCCGAACAGGGGTCAACACCGGGGAGCTGTTTTTT. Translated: CASSPRTGVNTGELFF.

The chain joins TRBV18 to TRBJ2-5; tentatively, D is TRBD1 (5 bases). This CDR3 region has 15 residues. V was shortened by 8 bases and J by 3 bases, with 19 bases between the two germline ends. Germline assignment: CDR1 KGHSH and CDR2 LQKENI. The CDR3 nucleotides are TGTGCCAGCCGCCCGGTATGGGTAGGGGAAGAGACCCAGTACTTC. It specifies CASRPVWVGEETQYF.

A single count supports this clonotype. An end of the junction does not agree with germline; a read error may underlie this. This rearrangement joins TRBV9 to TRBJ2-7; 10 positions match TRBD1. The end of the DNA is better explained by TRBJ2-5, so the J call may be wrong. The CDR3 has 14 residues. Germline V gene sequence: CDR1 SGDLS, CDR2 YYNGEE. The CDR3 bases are TGTGCCTGCAGCCGACAGGGGGCCAAGGAGACCCAGTACTTC. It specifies CACSRQGAKETQYF.

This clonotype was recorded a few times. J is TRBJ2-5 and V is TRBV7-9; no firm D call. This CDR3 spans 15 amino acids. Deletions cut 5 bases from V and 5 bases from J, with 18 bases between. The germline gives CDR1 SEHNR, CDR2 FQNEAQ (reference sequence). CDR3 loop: CASSTPRAARETQYF. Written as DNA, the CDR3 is TGTGCCAGCAGCACCCCTCGGGCCGCCAGGGAGACCCAGTACTTC.

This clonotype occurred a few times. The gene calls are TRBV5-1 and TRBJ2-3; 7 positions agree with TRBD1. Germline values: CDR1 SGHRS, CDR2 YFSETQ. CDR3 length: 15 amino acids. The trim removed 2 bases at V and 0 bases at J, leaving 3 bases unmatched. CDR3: CASSFGTASTDTQYF. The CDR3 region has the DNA TGCGCCAGCAGCTTTGGGACAGCCAGCACAGATACGCAGTATTTT.

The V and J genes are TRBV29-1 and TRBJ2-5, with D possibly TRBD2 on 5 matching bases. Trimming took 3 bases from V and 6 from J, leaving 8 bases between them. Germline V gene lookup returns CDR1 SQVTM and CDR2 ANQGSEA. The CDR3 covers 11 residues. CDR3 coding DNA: TGCAGCGTTGACGAGGGAAAGACCCAGTACTTC. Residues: CSVDEGKTQYF.

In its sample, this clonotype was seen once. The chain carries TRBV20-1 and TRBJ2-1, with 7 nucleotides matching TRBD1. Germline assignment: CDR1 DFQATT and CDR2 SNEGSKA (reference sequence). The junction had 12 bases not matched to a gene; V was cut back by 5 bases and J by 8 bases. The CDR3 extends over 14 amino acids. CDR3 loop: CSAEYRQGKDEQFF. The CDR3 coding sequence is TGCAGTGCTGAGTACAGACAGGGTAAGGATGAGCAGTTCTTC.

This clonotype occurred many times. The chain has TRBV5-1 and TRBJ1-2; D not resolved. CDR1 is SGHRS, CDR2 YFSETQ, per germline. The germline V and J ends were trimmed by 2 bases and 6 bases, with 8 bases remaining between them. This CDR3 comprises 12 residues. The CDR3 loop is CASSFAGNGYTF. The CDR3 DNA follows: TGCGCCAGCAGCTTCGCAGGAAATGGCTACACCTTC.

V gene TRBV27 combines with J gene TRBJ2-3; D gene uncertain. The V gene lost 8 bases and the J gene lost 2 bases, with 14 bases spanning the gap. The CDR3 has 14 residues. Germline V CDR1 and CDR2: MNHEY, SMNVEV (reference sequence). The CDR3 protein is CASQSARPTDTQYF. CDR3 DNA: TGTGCCAGCCAGAGCGCGAGACCCACAGATACGCAGTATTTT.